Below are 27 T cell receptor beta chains sequenced from a single sample in a study of T cell responses to AZD1222 COVID-19 vaccine (dated by TCRdb to the early 2020s). Read against the paper, the sample's time point label means: about 28 days (+/-7) after the second vaccine dose. The library was built by means of the immunoSEQ multiplex PCR assay. TCRdb mirrors the immuneACCESS table, restricted to in-frame sequences. Some clones are absent from its copies; in checked studies, under half trace to an unresolved V gene, and the reason for the others is unknown. Counted in this sample were under 150,000 clones; approximately 91% of them appeared once. The top ten hold about 1.8% of the sample. The source was peripheral blood, collected 28 days after the second AZD1222 dose. The receptors were sampled from an adult who received the AZD1222 COVID-19 vaccine.

In DNA form, the CDR3 reads TGTGCCAGTAGTATGACAGGAGTCTATGGCTACACCTTC. This encodes CASSMTGVYGYTF. V and J are TRBV19 and TRBJ1-2; possibly TRBD1 for D (6 bases). Germline CDR1 LNHDA, CDR2 SQIVND (reference sequence). This CDR3 comprises 13 residues. V was clipped by 3 bases and J by 4 bases, with 9 bases between them.

The J gene is TRBJ1-2, the V gene TRBV6-5; 11 bases line up with TRBD1. This CDR3 contains 12 residues. The germline CDR1 and CDR2 sequences are MNHEY and SVGAGI. V gave up 4 bases and J gave up 8 bases; unmatched junction bases: 0. The CDR3 loop is CASSWTGGGYTF. The CDR3 nucleotides are TGTGCCAGCAGTTGGACAGGGGGCGGCTACACCTTC.

The CDR3 DNA reads TGTGCCAGCAGCTTGGGACAGGGGATGGCTGAAGCTTTCTTT. Translating it yields CASSLGQGMAEAFF. J is TRBJ1-1 and V is TRBV7-8, with 10 nucleotides matching TRBD1. This CDR3 has 14 residues. Germline V gene sequence: CDR1 SGHVS, CDR2 FQNEAQ. Trimming at V came to 3 bases and at J to 6 bases, leaving 4 bases not matched to a gene.

The chain is built from TRBV10-1 and TRBJ2-1; D perhaps matches TRBD2 (5 bases). Germline V gene data show CDR1 as WNHNN and CDR2 as SYGVQD (reference sequence). Between the trimmed V and J ends, which lost 4 bases and 5 bases, there was a span of 18 bases. The CDR3 covers 16 residues. CDR3 nucleotides: TGCGCCAGCAGTGTAGGCGGGCCACTAGGGCACAATGAGCAGTTCTTC. This sequence encodes CASSVGGPLGHNEQFF.

The J gene is TRBJ2-5, the V gene TRBV6-5; 11 bases line up with TRBD1. With 6 bases clipped from V and 5 bases from J, the junction kept 8 bases outside the gene matches. CDR1 is MNHEY, CDR2 SVGAGI, per germline. The CDR3 has 15 residues. CDR3 protein: CASSVGQGARETQYF. Written as DNA, the CDR3 is TGTGCCAGCAGCGTCGGACAGGGGGCGAGGGAGACCCAGTACTTC.

This clone was seen a single time. This chain connects TRBV5-6 to TRBJ2-5; 10 bases map to TRBD1. Germline CDR1 and CDR2: SGHDT and YYEEEE. The CDR3 runs 13 residues. The V gene end was trimmed by 4 bases and the J gene end by 7 bases; junction bases not matched to a gene: 4. This CDR3 is CASSPDRGRTQYF. The CDR3 DNA is TGTGCCAGCAGCCCCGACAGGGGGCGGACCCAGTACTTC.

This chain uses TRBV27 with TRBJ1-6; 9 bases line up with TRBD1. CDR1 is MNHEY, CDR2 SMNVEV, per germline (reference sequence). The CDR3 length is 16 residues. J was trimmed by 4 bases and V by 0 bases; bases with no gene match: 1. CDR3 amino acids: CASSLSDRGYNSPLHF. CDR3 DNA sequence: TGTGCCAGCAGTTTATCGGACAGGGGTTATAATTCACCCCTCCACTTT.

The genes are TRBV27 and TRBJ1-1, with 10 bases that match TRBD1. This CDR3 is built from 14 residues. Germline-derived CDR1 and CDR2 are MNHEY and SMNVEV (reference sequence). V was pared by 5 bases and J by 5 bases, with 5 bases of the junction left unmatched. The CDR3 sequence: CASSATGGWTEAFF. Here the CDR3 DNA reads TGTGCCAGCAGTGCGACAGGGGGCTGGACTGAAGCTTTCTTT.

The chain employs TRBV7-2 and TRBJ2-7; D is ambiguous. Germline V lookup: CDR1 SGHTA, CDR2 FQGNSA. Trimming cost V 1 base and J 2 bases, with 9 bases left between them. The CDR3 is made up of 14 amino acids. Written as DNA, the CDR3 is TGTGCCAGCAGCTTAGTGGCAGAAACCTACGAGCAGTACTTC. The encoded protein is CASSLVAETYEQYF. The full variable domain, rest sourced from reference TRBV7-2 and TRBJ2-7, is GAGVSQSPSNKVTEKGKDVELRCDPISGHTALYWYRQSLGQGLEFLIYFQGNSAPDKSGLPSDRFSAERTGGSVSTLTIQRTQQEDSAVYLCASSLVAETYEQYFGPGTRLTVT.

This chain links TRBV29-1 with TRBJ2-7, with D tentatively TRBD1 (6 bases). V lost 0 bases, J lost 4 bases, and 16 bases lay in between. CDR1 is SQVTM and CDR2 is ANQGSEA in the germline V gene. The CDR3 contains 15 residues. Written as DNA, the CDR3 is TGCAGCGTTGAAGATCGACAGGTCGCGCCTTACGAGCAGTACTTC. Translation: CSVEDRQVAPYEQYF.

The rearrangement uses TRBV7-6 and TRBJ1-2, with a weak D call TRBD1 (5 bases). Germline-derived CDR1 and CDR2 are SGHVS and FNYEAQ. The CDR3 loop spans 15 amino acids. The V gene lost 5 bases and the J gene lost 1 base, with 14 bases spanning the gap. For the CDR3, the DNA is TGTGCCAGCAGCGAGTCAGGGTCTAATAACTATGGCTACACCTTC. Amino acids: CASSESGSNNYGYTF.

The chain couples TRBV7-9 to TRBJ2-4; D call uncertain. Germline V CDR1 and CDR2: SEHNR, FQNEAQ (reference sequence). The V end was cut by 4 bases, the J end by 8 bases, with 15 bases between. The CDR3 has 14 amino acids. The CDR3 sequence: CASSSVPSGDIQYF. The CDR3 DNA follows: TGTGCCAGCAGCTCCGTCCCTAGTGGGGACATTCAGTACTTC.

V and J are TRBV7-9 and TRBJ2-1, with D uncertain. Trimming shortened V by 2 bases and J by 8 bases, and 7 bases separated the two germline ends. Germline V CDR1 and CDR2: SEHNR, FQNEAQ (reference sequence). This CDR3 spans 12 amino acids. The CDR3: CASSLTVYEQFF. The CDR3 nucleotides are TGTGCCAGCAGCTTAACAGTCTATGAGCAGTTCTTC.

V and J are TRBV2 and TRBJ1-1; D is possibly TRBD1 (6 bases). The CDR3 contains 14 residues. V lost 6 bases and J 7 bases, leaving 18 bases between the germline ends. In germline, CDR1 is SNHLY, CDR2 FYNNEI. In DNA form, the CDR3 reads TGTGCCAGCAGCCCTTTACAGGGAGGATATGAAGCTTTCTTT. Translating it yields CASSPLQGGYEAFF. The variable domain in full, with the rest retrieved from reference TRBV2 and TRBJ1-1, is EPEVTQTPSHQVTQMGQEVILRCVPISNHLYFYWYRQILGQKVEFLVSFYNNEISEKSEIFDDQFSVERPDGSNFTLKIRSTKLEDSAMYFCASSPLQGGYEAFFGQGTRLTVV.

The chain links TRBV10-3 to TRBJ1-2; 11 positions agree with TRBD1. After removal of 0 bases from V and 0 bases from J, the junction contained 0 bases not matched to a gene. The CDR3 has 16 residues. Germline CDR1 ENHRY, CDR2 SYGVKD. The CDR3 protein is CAISESGQGANYGYTF. Here the CDR3 DNA reads TGTGCCATCAGTGAGTCGGGACAGGGGGCTAACTATGGCTACACCTTC.

The rearrangement uses TRBV18 and TRBJ1-5, with 7 bases aligning to TRBD1. This CDR3 region has 20 residues. CDR1 is KGHSH, CDR2 LQKENI, per germline. With V trimmed by 3 bases and J by 1 base, 18 bases remained unmatched. The CDR3 here is CASSPRQTTGFGGSNQPQHF. CDR3 DNA: TGTGCCAGCTCACCTCGACAGACGACAGGGTTCGGGGGGAGCAATCAGCCCCAGCATTTT.

The chain has TRBV27 and TRBJ2-1; D possibly corresponds to TRBD1 (6 bases). Trimming took off 6 bases at V and 6 bases at J, with 12 bases between the two ends. Germline CDR1 reads MNHEY; CDR2 reads SMNVEV (reference sequence). CDR3 length: 13 residues. CDR3 region: CASRNYRVNEQFF. The CDR3 DNA reads TGTGCCAGCAGGAATTACAGGGTCAATGAGCAGTTCTTC.

The gene calls are TRBV7-5 and TRBJ1-5; no check of the table's D call, TRBD1, against the DNA was made. TRBV7-5 is designated a pseudogene. The CDR3 contains 14 residues. Written as DNA, the CDR3 is TGTGCCAGAACCCTGGGGCAGGGAAGTCAGCCCCAGCATTTT. It translates to CARTLGQGSQPQHF.

This clone was observed once. This chain's CDR3 is CASSELISGNTIYF. The DNA of the CDR3 is TGTGCCAGCAGCGAACTGATCTCTGGAAACACCATATATTTT. This rearrangement joins TRBV2 to TRBJ1-3; D is unclear. Trimming took 6 bases from V and 0 from J, leaving 9 bases between them. The V gene's germline CDR1 is SNHLY and CDR2 FYNNEI. The CDR3 spans 14 residues.

This chain joins TRBV5-1 and TRBJ2-3, with 9 nucleotides matching TRBD2. CDR1 is SGHRS and CDR2 is YFSETQ in the germline V gene. The CDR3 length is 16 residues. V lost 0 bases, J lost 5 bases, and 7 bases stayed unmatched. CDR3 DNA: TGCGCCAGCAGCTTGGTGGCTAGCGGGGTACAAGATACGCAGTATTTT. Translation gives CASSLVASGVQDTQYF.

This chain uses TRBV19 with TRBJ2-5; 13 positions match TRBD2. Germline trimming cut 6 bases from V and 5 bases from J; bases unmatched to any gene: 9. CDR1 and CDR2 from the germline V gene are LNHDA and SQIVND (reference sequence). The CDR3 sequence is 16 residues long. CDR3 in amino acids: CASSMGLAGFAETQYF. In DNA form, the CDR3 reads TGTGCCAGTAGCATGGGACTAGCGGGATTCGCGGAGACCCAGTACTTC. Drawing the rest from reference TRBV19 and TRBJ2-5, the complete variable domain is DGGITQSPKYLFRKEGQNVTLSCEQNLNHDAMYWYRQDPGQGLRLIYYSQIVNDFQKGDIAEGYSVSREKKESFPLTVTSAQKNPTAFYLCASSMGLAGFAETQYFGPGTRLLVL.

The chain employs TRBV6-5 and TRBJ2-5; D is perhaps TRBD2 (6 bases). CDR1 MNHEY and CDR2 SVGAGI come from the germline V gene. The germline V and J ends were trimmed by 7 bases and 5 bases, with 14 bases remaining between them. CDR3 length: 13 residues. In DNA form, the CDR3 reads TGTGCCAGCATGGGTCTTGGGGGGGAGACCCAGTACTTC. The encoded protein is CASMGLGGETQYF.

The V and J genes are TRBV6-5 and TRBJ1-2, with 7 bases that match TRBD1. Germline CDR1 is MNHEY and CDR2 is SVGAGI. The trim removed 0 bases at V and 4 bases at J, leaving 5 bases unmatched. The CDR3 has 15 residues. CDR3 residues: CASSYSGTEVYGYTF. The CDR3 region has the DNA TGTGCCAGCAGTTACTCTGGGACAGAAGTCTATGGCTACACCTTC.

The chain joins TRBV7-3 to TRBJ2-1, with 10 bases aligning to TRBD2. Germline-derived CDR1 and CDR2 are SGHTA and FQGTGA. This CDR3 comprises 15 residues. V dropped 2 bases and J dropped 8; count of bases not matched to a gene: 6. CDR3 coding DNA: TGTGCCAGCAGCTTAGTCCTAGCGGGAGTTGATGAGCAGTTCTTC. Translating it yields CASSLVLAGVDEQFF. Full variable domain (outside the CDR3, taken from reference TRBV7-3 and TRBJ2-1): GAGVSQTPSNKVTEKGKYVELRCDPISGHTALYWYRQSLGQGPEFLIYFQGTGAADDSGLPNDRFFAVRPEGSVSTLKIQRTERGDSAVYLCASSLVLAGVDEQFFGPGTRLTVL.

The gene calls are TRBV6-5 and TRBJ1-6, with 9 bases identical to TRBD1. The length of the CDR3 is 15 residues. Germline CDR1 is MNHEY and CDR2 is SVGAGI. With V trimmed by 2 bases and J by 10 bases, 6 bases remained unmatched. CDR3 region: CASSYRDRVRSPLHF. The CDR3 DNA reads as TGTGCCAGCAGTTACCGGGACAGGGTACGATCACCCCTCCACTTT.

J is TRBJ1-1 and V is TRBV7-6; possible D gene TRBD1, 5 bases. Germline V gene lookup returns CDR1 SGHVS and CDR2 FNYEAQ. The V end lost 4 bases, the J end lost 4 bases, and 19 bases lay between the germline ends. CDR3 length equals 16 residues. The CDR3 sequence is CASSSWGGREATEAFF. CDR3 DNA sequence: TGTGCCAGCAGCTCATGGGGGGGGAGGGAGGCCACTGAAGCTTTCTTT.

The chain links TRBV19 to TRBJ1-1; 11 bases align to TRBD1. CDR3 length: 15 residues. Germline-derived CDR1 and CDR2 are LNHDA and SQIVND (reference sequence). Germline trimming cut 4 bases from V and 5 bases from J; bases unmatched to any gene: 6. As DNA, the CDR3 is TGTGCCAGTAGTACCCGAGGACAGGGGGCGACTGAAGCTTTCTTT. This translates into CASSTRGQGATEAFF.